This T cell receptor beta chain was retrieved from a study of shared clonotypes between healthy human individuals. Study-level background: Each donor's CD4 naive and CD4 memory cells filled three plates apiece, CD8 naive two, and CD8 memory one. Study-level findings and limits: Sampling included only blood; tissue repertoires likely differ.

V shed 3 bases, J shed 6 bases, and the junction held 4 bases outside the gene matches. Germline CDR1 reads LNHDA; CDR2 reads SQIVND (reference sequence). The CDR3 has 15 residues. Note on this clone: Its target is not known. Other DNA sequences in the same sample also yield this CDR3.

Libraries were prepared by immunoSEQ multiplex PCR; TCRdb keeps only in-frame clonotypes and omits some of them. The sample has millions of clones, more than 90% seen once. The split of CD4+ cells yielded CD45RA+ naive and CD45RA-negative memory subsets. This rearrangement joins TRBV19 to TRBJ2-1, with TRBD2 matching over 11 bases. Input material: naive CD4+ T cells sorted from blood. Subset noted: CD45RA+ positively selected. The TCR comes from a young man in good health. The CDR3 protein is CASSISLAGGNEQFF. The CDR3 coding sequence is TGTGCCAGTAGTATCTCTCTAGCGGGGGGCAATGAGCAGTTCTTC. The full variable domain, in which reference TRBV19 and TRBJ2-1 provide the parts outside the CDR3, is DGGITQSPKYLFRKEGQNVTLSCEQNLNHDAMYWYRQDPGQGLRLIYYSQIVNDFQKGDIAEGYSVSREKKESFPLTVTSAQKNPTAFYLCASSISLAGGNEQFFGPGTRLTVL.